The rows below give T cell receptor beta chains drawn from one sample of a study of cytomegalovirus exposure and HLA in healthy donors. TCRdb's copy holds only in-frame clones and misses some; the assay was immunoSEQ multiplex PCR. The repertoire holds about 180,000 clones, with 80% as singletons. Sequenced: PBMCs. These receptors came from a man aged 25-40 years in good health and CMV-seropositive. Each CDR3 is given with its conserved first and last residue. The D gene is left open where the match is weak. A clone size is listed for some rows: how often the clone was seen (once, few, many), or a class if it is expanded.

j_call,v_call,d_call,clone_size,cdr3_nt,cdr3_aa
TRBJ1-6,TRBV9,.,.,TGTGCCAGCAGCGTAGGGCAGGGGAATTCACCCCTCCACTTT,CASSVGQGNSPLHF
TRBJ2-7,TRBV4-1,.,.,TGCGCCAGCAGTCAAGACCAGGGTTGGGAGCAGTACTTC,CASSQDQGWEQYF
TRBJ1-5,TRBV19,TRBD1,.,TGTGCCAGTGGGGAAGGACAGGGGGCGGCTCAGCCCCAGCATTTT,CASGEGQGAAQPQHF
TRBJ1-1,TRBV29-1,.,.,TGCAGCGTTGCCCGCAGGGAGGGCACTGAAGCTTTCTTT,CSVARREGTEAFF
TRBJ2-2,TRBV6-5,TRBD2,.,TGTGCCAGCAGTCTGGGAGGGCGAACCGGGGAGCTGTTTTTT,CASSLGGRTGELFF
TRBJ2-5,TRBV7-2,.,.,TGTGCCAGCAGCTTAGCGCTGGGCGGACTGGGTGTAACCCAGTACTTC,CASSLALGGLGVTQYF
TRBJ1-2,TRBV9,.,.,TGTGCCAGCAGCGTAGTCGAGGGTGAGGGAATCGGTTTC,CASSVVEGEGIGF
TRBJ1-1,TRBV5-1,TRBD1,.,TGCGCCAGCAGCTTGTCGGACAGGGGGGTGCACACTGAAGCTTTCTTT,CASSLSDRGVHTEAFF
TRBJ1-5,TRBV28,TRBD1,medium-sized,TGTGCCAGCAGTACCGGACAGGAACTCAATCAGCCCCAGCATTTT,CASSTGQELNQPQHF
TRBJ2-3,TRBV19,TRBD2,.,TGTGCCAGTAGTCCTACTAGCGTTGTGGCAGATACGCAGTATTTT,CASSPTSVVADTQYF
TRBJ1-5,TRBV6-1,.,.,TGTGCCAGCAGTCCAGACAGTAATCAGCCCCAGCATTTT,CASSPDSNQPQHF
TRBJ2-3,TRBV19,.,.,TGTGCCAGTAGTAGTTCGGATCTTTCTAGGCTCCACACAGATACGCAGTATTTT,CASSSSDLSRLHTDTQYF
TRBJ2-2,TRBV5-4,.,few,TGCGCCAGCAGCCGCGACCGGGGGACCGGGGAGCTGTTTTTT,CASSRDRGTGELFF
TRBJ2-7,TRBV5-4,TRBD2,.,TGTGCCAGCAGCCCATCGAGGGGACTAGCGGGAGGGAAGCAGTACTTC,CASSPSRGLAGGKQYF
TRBJ1-3,TRBV12-5,TRBD1,.,TGTGCTAGTGGGATACTAGGGACAGCGGCAGGAAACACCATATATTTT,CASGILGTAAGNTIYF
TRBJ1-4,TRBV19,TRBD1,.,TGTGCCAGTAGTCGACAGGGGGCGGATGAAAAACTGTTTTTT,CASSRQGADEKLFF
TRBJ1-2,TRBV7-9,.,.,TGTGCCAGCAGCTCTCCGGGATTTGTTGGCTACACCTTC,CASSSPGFVGYTF
TRBJ2-7,TRBV10-3,.,.,TGTGCCATCAGTGAGTCTCTTGTTTACGAGCAGTACTTC,CAISESLVYEQYF
TRBJ2-7,TRBV9,.,.,TGTGCCAGCAGCGGGGCCGGGAGATCCTACGAGCAGTACTTC,CASSGAGRSYEQYF
TRBJ2-7,TRBV9,TRBD1,.,TGTGCCAGCAGCGTCCGACAGGGGCGAGACGAGCAGTACTTC,CASSVRQGRDEQYF
TRBJ1-2,TRBV4-3,TRBD1,.,TGCGCCAGCAGCCAGGGGACAGGGTTATTTGGCTACACCTTC,CASSQGTGLFGYTF
TRBJ1-2,TRBV6-5,.,.,TGTGCCAGCAACCCTCGGCAGGGGAGATGGAACGGCTACACCTTC,CASNPRQGRWNGYTF
TRBJ2-5,TRBV18,.,.,TGTGCCAGCTCACCGCGGGAACAAGAGACCCAGTACTTC,CASSPREQETQYF
TRBJ2-2,TRBV18,TRBD2,.,TGTGCCAGCTCACCGGATAGCGGGGGCGCGAACACCGGGGAGCTGTTTTTT,CASSPDSGGANTGELFF
TRBJ2-3,TRBV5-1,.,.,TGCGCCAGCAGCTCCCAGGGTAGCACAGATACGCAGTATTTT,CASSSQGSTDTQYF
TRBJ1-2,TRBV29-1,TRBD1,.,TGCAGCGTTCTCTCTGGACAGGTTTACTATGGCTACACCTTC,CSVLSGQVYYGYTF
TRBJ2-7,TRBV7-2,TRBD1,.,TGTGCCAGCAGCCCAGGGGGACAGGGTAGGGAGCAGTACTTC,CASSPGGQGREQYF
TRBJ2-1,TRBV30,TRBD2,.,TGTGCCTGGAGTGGAAGGGAGGGAGGCGAGCAGTTCTTC,CAWSGREGGEQFF
TRBJ1-6,TRBV25-1,.,.,TGTGCCAGCAGTCTCAGGGGATGGGGATCACCCCTCCACTTT,CASSLRGWGSPLHF
TRBJ2-7,TRBV4-3,.,.,TGCGCCAGCAGCCAAGAAGACGGGTACTACGAGCAGTACTTC,CASSQEDGYYEQYF
TRBJ2-2,TRBV19,TRBD2,.,TGTGCCAGTAGCCTTGGACTAGCGGGGGGGCCCGCCGGGGAGCTGTTTTTT,CASSLGLAGGPAGELFF
TRBJ2-1,TRBV27,TRBD2,.,TGTGCCAGCCTCCCTAGCGGCTACAATGAGCAGTTCTTC,CASLPSGYNEQFF
TRBJ2-1,TRBV5-1,TRBD2,.,TGCGCCAGCAGCCTTCTGACTAGCGGCACTACCTACAATGAGCAGTTCTTC,CASSLLTSGTTYNEQFF
TRBJ2-1,TRBV6-4,.,few,TGTGCCAGCAGTGACTCCCATAGAAGTCTCCACAATGAGCAGTTCTTC,CASSDSHRSLHNEQFF
TRBJ1-1,TRBV25-1,.,.,TGTGCCAGCAGTGATATTGTGGAAGGGGATGGTTGGACTGAAGCTTTCTTT,CASSDIVEGDGWTEAFF
TRBJ2-1,TRBV6-5,TRBD1,.,TGTGCCAGCAGTTACGGGCAGGGGGCGCGTGAGCAGTTCTTC,CASSYGQGAREQFF
TRBJ2-4,TRBV30,TRBD2,.,TGTGCCTGGACCCCCTTGCGGGGGCGGGAGGGCAGGCAAAACATTCAGTACTTC,CAWTPLRGREGRQNIQYF
TRBJ2-3,TRBV7-2,TRBD2,.,TGTGCCAGCAGCTCAACTAGCGGGAGACGGGCAGATACGCAGTATTTT,CASSSTSGRRADTQYF
TRBJ2-1,TRBV19,TRBD1,.,TGTGCCAGTAGTCCAAGACAGGGGGCCTACAATGAGCAGTTCTTC,CASSPRQGAYNEQFF
TRBJ1-1,TRBV13,.,.,TGTGCCAGCAGCGACCCTATGGGACACCCGGGCACTGAAGCTTTCTTT,CASSDPMGHPGTEAFF
TRBJ2-7,TRBV4-1,TRBD2,.,TGCGCCAGCAGCCCGCGGGGGGCCTACGAGCAGTACTTC,CASSPRGAYEQYF
TRBJ1-4,TRBV2,TRBD1,.,TGTGCCAGCAGTGGCGGGTTGTTGACAAAGGGGGCTGAAAAACTGTTTTTT,CASSGGLLTKGAEKLFF
TRBJ2-7,TRBV30,TRBD1,.,TGTGCCTGGAGTGCCGCGGACAGGGTGTCCTACGAGCAGTACTTC,CAWSAADRVSYEQYF
TRBJ1-2,TRBV29-1,.,.,TGCAGCGTTGGGGAGTTGGTTAACTATGGCTACACCTTC,CSVGELVNYGYTF
TRBJ2-7,TRBV27,.,.,TGTGCCAGCAGTCATCGGACGGGGTCCTACGAGCAGTACTTC,CASSHRTGSYEQYF
TRBJ1-1,TRBV13,.,.,TGTGCCAGCAGCTTAGGCGGGGGAACTGAAGCTTTCTTT,CASSLGGGTEAFF
TRBJ2-1,TRBV12-5,TRBD2,.,TGTGCTAGTGGTTTAAGCGGGGGGCAGAATGAGCAGTTCTTC,CASGLSGGQNEQFF
TRBJ2-1,TRBV7-3,TRBD1,.,TGTGCCAGCAGCGAAGACGACAGGGGGCGATACAATGAGCAGTTCTTC,CASSEDDRGRYNEQFF
TRBJ2-1,TRBV14,TRBD2,.,TGTGCCAGCAGCCAAGTAGCGGGGGGGTACAATGAGCAGTTCTTC,CASSQVAGGYNEQFF
TRBJ1-1,TRBV7-9,.,.,TGTGCCAGCAGCCAGGTTGGGGCAGGGAGGGACACTGAAGCTTTCTTT,CASSQVGAGRDTEAFF
TRBJ1-2,TRBV4-1,.,.,TGCGCCAGCAGCCAGAGACAGGTGGAAGGCTACACCTTC,CASSQRQVEGYTF
TRBJ1-2,TRBV5-6,.,.,TGTGCCAGCAGCCCGCCTGTTAAGGGGGTTGGCTACACCTTC,CASSPPVKGVGYTF
TRBJ2-7,TRBV7-9,.,.,TGTGCCAGCAGCTTCGGAGGAGGTGGGTACGAGCAGTACTTC,CASSFGGGGYEQYF
TRBJ2-5,TRBV28,TRBD2,.,TGTGCCAGCGGCCCACTAGCGGGGGAAGAGACCCAGTACTTC,CASGPLAGEETQYF
TRBJ2-7,TRBV28,.,.,TGTGCCAGCAGTTTGGTTCGGGATTACGAGCAGTACTTC,CASSLVRDYEQYF
TRBJ1-4,TRBV5-1,TRBD1,.,TGCGCCAGCAGCTGGACAGGGTCTAATGAAAAACTGTTTTTT,CASSWTGSNEKLFF
TRBJ2-1,TRBV27,.,.,TGTGCCAGCAGTTTACGAGTCGGGGGGCTTGAGCAGTTCTTC,CASSLRVGGLEQFF